A single sample is the source of the 7 T cell receptor beta chains below, sequenced in a study of T-cell memory formation after mild COVID-19. In TCRdb, the 5' RACE reads were re-called with MiXCR into one record per CDR3 protein. In the table there are 70,000 to 95,000 distinct CDR3 sequences, roughly 12% of which are singletons. The sample was PBMCs or a T cell subset sorted from them (not recorded which). The source of these receptors is a man aged 18 to 35 who had mild COVID-19 (a few samples of this study predate the infection). Cell type and time point are not known.

The genes are TRBV12-5 and TRBJ1-1, with 7 bases fitting TRBD1. J was trimmed by 5 bases and V by 6 bases; bases with no gene match: 6. This CDR3 comprises 13 residues. Germline V CDR1 and CDR2: LGHNT, FRNRAP. The CDR3 reads CASGSGGRTEAFF. CDR3 DNA sequence: TGTGCTAGTGGCTCAGGGGGAAGAACTGAAGCTTTCTTT.

In this sample, this clonotype turned up a few times. The J gene is TRBJ2-7, the V gene TRBV5-1; the match to TRBD1 covers 9 bases. CDR3 length: 14 residues. In germline, CDR1 is SGHRS, CDR2 YFSETQ. V lost 2 bases, J lost 5 bases, and 5 bases stayed unmatched. CDR3 sequence: CASSLGTGPNEQYF. CDR3 coding DNA: TGCGCCAGCAGCTTAGGGACAGGGCCCAACGAGCAGTACTTC.

The chain combines TRBV12-3 or TRBV12-4 with TRBJ1-2; D gene ambiguous. V lost 7 bases and J lost 4, with 16 bases in between. This CDR3 has 14 amino acids. In nucleotides, the CDR3 is TGTGCCAGCACCTCCGGCCGGGGTACCTATGGCTACACCTTC. This sequence encodes CASTSGRGTYGYTF.

The CDR3 DNA reads as TGTGCCAGCAGTCCAACTGGGACAGTTAATCAGCCCCAGCATTTT. Amino acid sequence: CASSPTGTVNQPQHF. The chain combines TRBV4-2 with TRBJ1-5; 7 bases map to TRBD1. After removal of 6 bases from V and 4 bases from J, the junction contained 9 bases not matched to a gene. Per the germline V gene, CDR1 is LGHNA and CDR2 is YNFKEQ. The CDR3 runs 15 residues.

A few counts support this clonotype. The V call is TRBV27, the J call TRBJ2-7; no clear D. Germline V gene lookup returns CDR1 MNHEY and CDR2 SMNVEV (reference sequence). V lost 4 bases, J lost 9 bases, and 10 bases lay in between. The CDR3 runs to 11 residues. CDR3 sequence: CASSSGGGQYF. As DNA, the CDR3 is TGTGCCAGCAGTTCCGGCGGCGGGCAGTACTTC.

The chain uses TRBV5-4 and TRBJ1-1, with D possibly matching TRBD1 (5 bases). In germline, CDR1 is SGHNT, CDR2 YYREEE (reference sequence). CDR3 size: 13 residues. V lost 0 bases, J lost 9 bases, and 12 bases lay in between. The CDR3 DNA reads as TGTGCCAGCAGCTTGGTGACAGCCGAGAAAGCTTTCTTT. The encoded protein is CASSLVTAEKAFF.

Only a few counts were recorded for this clonotype. The chain combines TRBV4-2 with TRBJ2-3, with D maybe TRBD2 (6 bases). The V end lost 0 bases, the J end lost 4 bases, and 8 bases lay between the germline ends. Germline CDR1 and CDR2: LGHNA and YNFKEQ. The CDR3 has 14 amino acids. The CDR3 nucleotides are TGTGCCAGCAGCCAAGAAGGCGGGGCAGATACGCAGTATTTT. This gives the protein CASSQEGGADTQYF.